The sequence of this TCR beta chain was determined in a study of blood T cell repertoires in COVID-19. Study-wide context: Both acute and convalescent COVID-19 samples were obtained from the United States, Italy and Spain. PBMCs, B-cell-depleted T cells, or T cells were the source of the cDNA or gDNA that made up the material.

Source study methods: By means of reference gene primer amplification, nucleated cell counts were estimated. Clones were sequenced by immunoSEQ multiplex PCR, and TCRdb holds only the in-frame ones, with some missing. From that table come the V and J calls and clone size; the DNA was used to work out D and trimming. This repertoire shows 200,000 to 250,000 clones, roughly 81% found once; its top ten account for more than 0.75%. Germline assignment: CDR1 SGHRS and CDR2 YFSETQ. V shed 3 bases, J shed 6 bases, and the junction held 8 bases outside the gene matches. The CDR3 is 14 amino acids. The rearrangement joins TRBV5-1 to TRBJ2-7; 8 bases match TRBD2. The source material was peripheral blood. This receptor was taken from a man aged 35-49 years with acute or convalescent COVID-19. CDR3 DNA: TGCGCCAGCAGCTACATAGCGGGGATGGGCGAGCAGTACTTC. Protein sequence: CASSYIAGMGEQYF.